A selection of T cell receptor beta chains follows, all from one sample in a study. TCRdb recomputed calls from the 5' RACE reads with MiXCR, one row per CDR3 protein. The sample holds 62,000 or so distinct CDR3 sequences, less than 30% seen once. Sequencing used tumor-infiltrating Tregs sorted from the breast tumor. The receptor source for this set is a female donor with breast cancer. Both conserved end residues are part of each CDR3. D genes are given only for firm matches. Clone size is not always given. Where it is, it says once, few, many or a class for expanded clones.

d_gene: NA
j_gene: TRBJ1-2
abundance: few
v_gene: TRBV18
CDR3nt: TGTGCCAGCTCCCCCACCGAGGGCTCTGGCTACACCTTC
CDR3aa: CASSPTEGSGYTF

d_gene: NA
j_gene: TRBJ1-1
abundance: NA
v_gene: TRBV20-1
CDR3nt: TGCAGTGCTAGAGCGCCAGCAAACACTGAAGCTTTCTTT
CDR3aa: CSARAPANTEAFF

d_gene: NA
j_gene: TRBJ1-1
abundance: NA
v_gene: TRBV5-1
CDR3nt: TGCGCCAGCAGCTTGGAGGCGGTGAACACTGAAGCTTTCTTT
CDR3aa: CASSLEAVNTEAFF

d_gene: TRBD2
j_gene: TRBJ2-7
abundance: few
v_gene: TRBV7-2
CDR3nt: TGTGCCAGCAGCAAACTAGCGGGAGGGCCGGGGCAGTACTTC
CDR3aa: CASSKLAGGPGQYF

d_gene: NA
j_gene: TRBJ2-1
abundance: NA
v_gene: TRBV5-1
CDR3nt: TGCGCCAGCAGCTTGGACAGGGTGGGCAATGAGCAGTTCTTC
CDR3aa: CASSLDRVGNEQFF

d_gene: NA
j_gene: TRBJ1-6
abundance: NA
v_gene: TRBV5-1
CDR3nt: TGCGCCAGCGCCTGGGAGTATAATTCACCCCTCCACTTT
CDR3aa: CASAWEYNSPLHF

d_gene: NA
j_gene: TRBJ1-5
abundance: NA
v_gene: TRBV2
CDR3nt: TGTGCCAGCAGTGAATACGTACTCAATCAGCCCCAGCATTTT
CDR3aa: CASSEYVLNQPQHF

d_gene: TRBD2
j_gene: TRBJ2-3
abundance: NA
v_gene: TRBV27
CDR3nt: TGTGCCAGCAGTTTATCGAGAGCGGGAGGGCCGGATACGCAGTATTTT
CDR3aa: CASSLSRAGGPDTQYF

d_gene: NA
j_gene: TRBJ1-1
abundance: NA
v_gene: TRBV28
CDR3nt: TGTGCCAGCAGTTTTGTTAAAGCCAGCTTGAACACTGAAGCTTTCTTT
CDR3aa: CASSFVKASLNTEAFF

d_gene: TRBD1
j_gene: TRBJ1-1
abundance: NA
v_gene: TRBV20-1
CDR3nt: TGCAGTGCCACTGCGACGGACAGGGAAAGTGAAGCTTTCTTT
CDR3aa: CSATATDRESEAFF

d_gene: TRBD2
j_gene: TRBJ2-4
abundance: NA
v_gene: TRBV7-9
CDR3nt: TGTGCCAGCACCGGGGGACTAGCGGGAGTGAAAGCCAAAAACATTCAGTACTTC
CDR3aa: CASTGGLAGVKAKNIQYF

d_gene: TRBD2
j_gene: TRBJ2-5
abundance: NA
v_gene: TRBV4-1
CDR3nt: TGCGCCAGCAGCCAAGGGGCCAGCGGGATTCGAGAGACCCAGTACTTC
CDR3aa: CASSQGASGIRETQYF

d_gene: NA
j_gene: TRBJ2-2
abundance: few
v_gene: TRBV12-3/TRBV12-4
CDR3nt: TGTGCCAGCAGTTTTCGGTCCGGGGTGACCGGGGAGCTGTTTTTT
CDR3aa: CASSFRSGVTGELFF

d_gene: TRBD1
j_gene: TRBJ1-1
abundance: many
v_gene: TRBV29-1
CDR3nt: TGCAGCGTTGGGACAGGGACTGAAGCTTTCTTT
CDR3aa: CSVGTGTEAFF

d_gene: NA
j_gene: TRBJ1-6
abundance: NA
v_gene: TRBV3-1
CDR3nt: TGTGCCAGCAGCGGCAGGCTTACCTATAATTCACCCCTCCACTTT
CDR3aa: CASSGRLTYNSPLHF

d_gene: NA
j_gene: TRBJ1-1
abundance: medium-sized
v_gene: TRBV29-1
CDR3nt: TGCAGCGTTCTGAGTCGGCAGGGGATGAACACTGAAGCTTTCTTT
CDR3aa: CSVLSRQGMNTEAFF

d_gene: TRBD2
j_gene: TRBJ2-3
abundance: few
v_gene: TRBV7-8
CDR3nt: TGTGCCAGCAGCTTAAGGCTAGCGGGCACAGATACGCAGTATTTT
CDR3aa: CASSLRLAGTDTQYF

d_gene: NA
j_gene: TRBJ2-5
abundance: few
v_gene: TRBV6-5
CDR3nt: TGTGCCAGCAGTTACCGGGGGGAGACCCAGTACTTC
CDR3aa: CASSYRGETQYF

d_gene: TRBD2
j_gene: TRBJ2-2
abundance: many
v_gene: TRBV6-2/TRBV6-3
CDR3nt: TGTGCCAGCAGTTACGCTAGCGGGAGGTCTAACACCGGGGAGCTGTTTTTT
CDR3aa: CASSYASGRSNTGELFF

d_gene: NA
j_gene: TRBJ2-7
abundance: NA
v_gene: TRBV7-2
CDR3nt: TGTGCCAGCAGTGAACTCGGGGGTACGGGGGAGCAGTACTTC
CDR3aa: CASSELGGTGEQYF

d_gene: TRBD2
j_gene: TRBJ2-1
abundance: NA
v_gene: TRBV4-2
CDR3nt: TGTGCCAGCAGCCAATTCCAGTTCGGGACTAGAGATGAGCAGTTCTTC
CDR3aa: CASSQFQFGTRDEQFF

d_gene: NA
j_gene: TRBJ1-2
abundance: few
v_gene: TRBV3-1
CDR3nt: TGTGCCAGCAGCCAAGGGGGGTCCAACTATGGCTACACCTTC
CDR3aa: CASSQGGSNYGYTF